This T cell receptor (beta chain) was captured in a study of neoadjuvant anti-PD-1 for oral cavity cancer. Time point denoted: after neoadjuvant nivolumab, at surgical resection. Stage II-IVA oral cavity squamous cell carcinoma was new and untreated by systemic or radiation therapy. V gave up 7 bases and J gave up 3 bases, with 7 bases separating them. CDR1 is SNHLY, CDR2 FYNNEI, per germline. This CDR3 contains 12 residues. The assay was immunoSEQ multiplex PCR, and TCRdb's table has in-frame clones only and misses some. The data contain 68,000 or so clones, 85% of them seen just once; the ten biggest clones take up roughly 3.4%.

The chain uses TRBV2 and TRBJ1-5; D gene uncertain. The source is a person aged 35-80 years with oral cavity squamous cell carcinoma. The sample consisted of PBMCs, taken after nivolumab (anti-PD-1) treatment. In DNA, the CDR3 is TGTGCCAGCAACCCCGACAATCAGCCCCAGCATTTT. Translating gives CASNPDNQPQHF.